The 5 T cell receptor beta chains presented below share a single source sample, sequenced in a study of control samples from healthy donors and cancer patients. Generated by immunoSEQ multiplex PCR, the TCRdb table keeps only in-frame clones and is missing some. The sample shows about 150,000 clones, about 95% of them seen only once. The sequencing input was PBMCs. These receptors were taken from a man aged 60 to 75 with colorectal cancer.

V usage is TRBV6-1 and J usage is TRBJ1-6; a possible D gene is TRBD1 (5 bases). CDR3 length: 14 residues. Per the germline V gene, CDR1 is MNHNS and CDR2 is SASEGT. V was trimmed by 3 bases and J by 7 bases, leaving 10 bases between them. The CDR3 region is CASSEYQGNSPLHF. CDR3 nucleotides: TGTGCCAGCAGTGAGTACCAGGGAAATTCACCCCTCCACTTT.

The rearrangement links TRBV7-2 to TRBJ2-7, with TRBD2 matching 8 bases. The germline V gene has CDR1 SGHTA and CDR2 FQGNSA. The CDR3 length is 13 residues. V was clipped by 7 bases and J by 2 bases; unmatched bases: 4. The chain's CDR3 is CASKIGGAYEQYF. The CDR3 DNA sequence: TGTGCCAGCAAGATCGGGGGGGCCTACGAGCAGTACTTC.

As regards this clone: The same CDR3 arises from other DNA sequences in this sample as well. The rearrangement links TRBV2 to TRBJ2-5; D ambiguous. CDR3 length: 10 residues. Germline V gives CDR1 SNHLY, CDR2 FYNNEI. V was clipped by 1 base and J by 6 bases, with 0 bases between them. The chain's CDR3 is CASSEETQYF. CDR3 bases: TGTGCCAGCAGTGAAGAGACCCAGTACTTC.

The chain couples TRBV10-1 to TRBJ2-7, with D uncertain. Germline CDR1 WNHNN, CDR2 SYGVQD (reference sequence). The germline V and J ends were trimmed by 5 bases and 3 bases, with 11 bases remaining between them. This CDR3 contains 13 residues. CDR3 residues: CASSLGPLYEQYF. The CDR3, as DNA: TGCGCCAGCAGTCTTGGACCGCTCTACGAGCAGTACTTC.

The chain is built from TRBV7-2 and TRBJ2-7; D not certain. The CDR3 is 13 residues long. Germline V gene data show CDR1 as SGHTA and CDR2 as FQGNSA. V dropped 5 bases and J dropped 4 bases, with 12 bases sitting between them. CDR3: CASSPEPGYEQYF. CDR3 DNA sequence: TGTGCCAGCAGCCCCGAACCTGGATACGAGCAGTACTTC.